The table lists the clone carrying this TCR beta chain with many counts. What it binds is not known. Each CDR3 protein gets one entry after TCRdb re-called the 5' RACE reads with MiXCR. Altogether 18,000 or so distinct CDR3 sequences are present, about 8.9% being singletons, with the ten largest covering under 25%. The sample is drawn from a study of spatial heterogeneity in lung cancer. Study-level points and caveats: At resection, ubiquitous expanded tumor TCRs appeared in blood more than at follow-up.

Time point specified: blood at routine non-recurrence follow-up after resection. The study sequenced unsorted whole RNA from tumor, nontumor lung or frozen PBMC. The CDR3 covers 13 residues. V was clipped by 5 bases and J by 3 bases, with 10 bases between them. The germline V gene has CDR1 SGHAT and CDR2 FQNNGV. V gene TRBV11-2 combines with J gene TRBJ2-5, with D possibly being TRBD1 (5 bases). The receptor's source is a male donor with early-stage non-small cell lung cancer. This sample comprised PBMCs, obtained at follow-up. This chain's CDR3 is CASSRDRKETQYF. Written as DNA, the CDR3 is TGTGCCAGCAGCCGAGACAGAAAAGAGACCCAGTACTTC.